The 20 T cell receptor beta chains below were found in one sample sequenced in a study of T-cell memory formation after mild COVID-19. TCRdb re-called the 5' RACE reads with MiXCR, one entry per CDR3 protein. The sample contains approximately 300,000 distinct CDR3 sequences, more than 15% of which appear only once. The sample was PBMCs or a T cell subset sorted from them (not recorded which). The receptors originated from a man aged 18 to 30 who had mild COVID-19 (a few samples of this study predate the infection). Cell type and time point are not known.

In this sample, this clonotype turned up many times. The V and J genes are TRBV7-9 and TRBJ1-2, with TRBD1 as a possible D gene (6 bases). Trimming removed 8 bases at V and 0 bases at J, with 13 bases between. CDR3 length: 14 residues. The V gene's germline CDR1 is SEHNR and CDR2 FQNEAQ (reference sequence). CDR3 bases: TGTGCCAGCGGTTCTTACAGGGCTAACTATGGCTACACCTTC. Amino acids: CASGSYRANYGYTF. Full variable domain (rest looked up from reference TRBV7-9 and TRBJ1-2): DTGVSQNPRHKITKRGQNVTFRCDPISEHNRLYWYRQTLGQGPEFLTYFQNEAQLEKSRLLSDRFSAERPKGSFSTLEIQRTEQGDSAMYLCASGSYRANYGYTFGSGTRLTVV.

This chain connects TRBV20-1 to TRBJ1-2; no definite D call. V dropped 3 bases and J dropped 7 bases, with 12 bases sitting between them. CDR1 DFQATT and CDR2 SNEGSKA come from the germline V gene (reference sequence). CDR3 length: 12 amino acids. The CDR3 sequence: CSASEFRPGYTF. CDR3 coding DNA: TGCAGTGCTAGTGAGTTCCGCCCTGGCTACACCTTC.

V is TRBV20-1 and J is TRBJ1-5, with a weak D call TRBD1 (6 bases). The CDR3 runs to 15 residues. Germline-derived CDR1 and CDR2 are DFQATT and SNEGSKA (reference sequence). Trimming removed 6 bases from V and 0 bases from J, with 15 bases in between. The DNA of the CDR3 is TGCAGTGCGAGGGGGGGGGATTATAGCAATCAGCCCCAGCATTTT. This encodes CSARGGDYSNQPQHF.

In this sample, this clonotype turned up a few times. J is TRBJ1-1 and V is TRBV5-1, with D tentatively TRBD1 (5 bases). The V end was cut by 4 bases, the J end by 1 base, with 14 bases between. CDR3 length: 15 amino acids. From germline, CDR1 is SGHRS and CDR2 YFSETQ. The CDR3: CASSPPLGGNTEAFF. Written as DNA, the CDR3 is TGCGCCAGCAGCCCCCCCTTGGGGGGGAACACTGAAGCTTTCTTT.

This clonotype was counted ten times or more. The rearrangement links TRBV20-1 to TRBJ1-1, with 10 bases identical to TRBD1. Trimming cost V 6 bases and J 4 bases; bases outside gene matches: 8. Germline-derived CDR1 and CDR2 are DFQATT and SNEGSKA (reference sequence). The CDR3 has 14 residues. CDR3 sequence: CSARTGGTATEAFF. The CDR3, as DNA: TGCAGTGCGAGGACAGGGGGTACAGCCACTGAAGCTTTCTTT.

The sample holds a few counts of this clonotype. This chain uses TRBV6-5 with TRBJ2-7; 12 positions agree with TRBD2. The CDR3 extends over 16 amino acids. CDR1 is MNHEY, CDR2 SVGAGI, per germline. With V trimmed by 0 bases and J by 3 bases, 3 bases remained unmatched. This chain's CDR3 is CASSYSASGGGYEQYV. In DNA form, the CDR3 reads TGTGCCAGCAGTTACTCGGCTAGCGGGGGGGGCTACGAGCAGTACGTC.

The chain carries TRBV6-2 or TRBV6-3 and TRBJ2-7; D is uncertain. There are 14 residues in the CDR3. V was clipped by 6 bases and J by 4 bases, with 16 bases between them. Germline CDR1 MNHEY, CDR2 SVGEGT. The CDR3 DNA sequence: TGTGCCAGCAGACCCGGCCGGTCCTTGTACGAGCAGTACGTC. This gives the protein CASRPGRSLYEQYV.

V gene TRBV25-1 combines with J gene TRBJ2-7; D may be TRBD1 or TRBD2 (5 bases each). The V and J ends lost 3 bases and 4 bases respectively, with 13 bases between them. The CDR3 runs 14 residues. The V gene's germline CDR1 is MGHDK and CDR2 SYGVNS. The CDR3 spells CASSEAGREYEQYV. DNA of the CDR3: TGTGCCAGCAGTGAGGCGGGCAGGGAGTACGAGCAGTACGTC.

CDR3 sequence (DNA): TGCGCCAGCAGCGAGGGTTATGGAGAGACCCAGTACTTC. Its protein is CASSEGYGETQYF. The chain combines TRBV5-1 with TRBJ2-5, with D perhaps matching TRBD2 (5 bases). V was pared by 4 bases and J by 4 bases, with 11 bases between. This CDR3 contains 13 residues. Germline CDR1 reads SGHRS; CDR2 reads YFSETQ.

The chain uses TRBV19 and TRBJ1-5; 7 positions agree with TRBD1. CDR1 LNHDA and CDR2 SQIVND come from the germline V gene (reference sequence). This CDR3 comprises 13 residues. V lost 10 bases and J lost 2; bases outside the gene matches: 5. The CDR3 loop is CATLDRGNQPQHF. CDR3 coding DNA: TGTGCCACCTTAGACAGGGGCAATCAGCCCCAGCATTTT.

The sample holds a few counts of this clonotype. In DNA, the CDR3 is TGTGCCAGCAGTTCAATGAATCAGCCCCAGCATTTT. Encoded protein: CASSSMNQPQHF. The genes are TRBV12-3 or TRBV12-4 and TRBJ1-5, with D unresolved. The ends were cut back, 4 bases at V and 4 bases at J, with 5 bases in the middle. This CDR3 contains 12 residues.

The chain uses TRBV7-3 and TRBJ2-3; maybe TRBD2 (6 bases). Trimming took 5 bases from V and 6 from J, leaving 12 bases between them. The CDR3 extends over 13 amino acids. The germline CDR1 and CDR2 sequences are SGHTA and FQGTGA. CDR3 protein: CASSRGWQDTQYF. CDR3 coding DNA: TGTGCCAGCAGCCGGGGGTGGCAGGATACGCAGTATTTT.

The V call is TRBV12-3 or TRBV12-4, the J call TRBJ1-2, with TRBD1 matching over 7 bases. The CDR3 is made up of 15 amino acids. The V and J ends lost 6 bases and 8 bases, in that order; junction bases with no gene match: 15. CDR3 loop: CASRLSGTANGGYTF. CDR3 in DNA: TGTGCCAGCAGATTGTCCGGGACAGCGAACGGAGGCTACACCTTC.

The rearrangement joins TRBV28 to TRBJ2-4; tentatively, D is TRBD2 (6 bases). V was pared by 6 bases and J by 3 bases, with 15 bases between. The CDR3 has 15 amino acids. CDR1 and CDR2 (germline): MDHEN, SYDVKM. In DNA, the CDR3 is TGTGCCAGCAGCCAGCCCCCCGGGGGCAAAAACATTCAGTACTTC. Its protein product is CASSQPPGGKNIQYF.

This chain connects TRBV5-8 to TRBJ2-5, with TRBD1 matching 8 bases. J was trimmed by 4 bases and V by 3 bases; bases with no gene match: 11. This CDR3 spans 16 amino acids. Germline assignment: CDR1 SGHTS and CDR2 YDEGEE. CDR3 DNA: TGTGCCAGCAGCTACCCGGGCGGGACAGGCGGAGAGACCCAGTACTTC. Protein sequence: CASSYPGGTGGETQYF.

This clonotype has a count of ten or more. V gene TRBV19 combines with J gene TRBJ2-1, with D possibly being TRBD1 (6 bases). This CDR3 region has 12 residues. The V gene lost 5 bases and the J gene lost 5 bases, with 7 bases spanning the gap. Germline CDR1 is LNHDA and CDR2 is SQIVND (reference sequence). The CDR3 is CASSQGHNEQFF. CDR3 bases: TGTGCCAGTAGTCAGGGGCACAATGAGCAGTTCTTC.

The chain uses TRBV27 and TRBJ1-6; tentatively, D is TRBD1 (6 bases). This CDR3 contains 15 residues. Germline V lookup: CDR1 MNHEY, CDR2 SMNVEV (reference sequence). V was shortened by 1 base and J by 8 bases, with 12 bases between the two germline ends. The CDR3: CASSLLPGAHSPLHF. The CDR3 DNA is TGTGCCAGCAGTTTATTACCAGGGGCCCATTCACCCCTCCACTTT.

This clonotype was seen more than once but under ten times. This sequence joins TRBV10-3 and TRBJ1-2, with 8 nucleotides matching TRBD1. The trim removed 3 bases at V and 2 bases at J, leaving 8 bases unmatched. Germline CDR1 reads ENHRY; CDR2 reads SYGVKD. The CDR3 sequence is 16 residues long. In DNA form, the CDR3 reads TGTGCCATCAGTGATATACCGGGACAGGCAAACTATGGCTACACCTTC. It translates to CAISDIPGQANYGYTF.

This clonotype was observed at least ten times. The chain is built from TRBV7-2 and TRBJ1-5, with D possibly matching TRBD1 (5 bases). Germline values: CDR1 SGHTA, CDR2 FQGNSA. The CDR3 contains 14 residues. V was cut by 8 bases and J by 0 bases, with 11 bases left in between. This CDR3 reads CASSPGTSNQPQHF. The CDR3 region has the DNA TGTGCCAGCTCCCCAGGGACTAGCAATCAGCCCCAGCATTTT.

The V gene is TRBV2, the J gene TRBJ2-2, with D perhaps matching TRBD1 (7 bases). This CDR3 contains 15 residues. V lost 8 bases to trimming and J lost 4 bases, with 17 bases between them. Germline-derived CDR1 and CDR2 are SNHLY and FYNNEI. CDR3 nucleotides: TGTGCCAGCCGCGCCTGGCAGGGGGGCACCGGGGAGCTGTTTTTT. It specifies CASRAWQGGTGELFF.